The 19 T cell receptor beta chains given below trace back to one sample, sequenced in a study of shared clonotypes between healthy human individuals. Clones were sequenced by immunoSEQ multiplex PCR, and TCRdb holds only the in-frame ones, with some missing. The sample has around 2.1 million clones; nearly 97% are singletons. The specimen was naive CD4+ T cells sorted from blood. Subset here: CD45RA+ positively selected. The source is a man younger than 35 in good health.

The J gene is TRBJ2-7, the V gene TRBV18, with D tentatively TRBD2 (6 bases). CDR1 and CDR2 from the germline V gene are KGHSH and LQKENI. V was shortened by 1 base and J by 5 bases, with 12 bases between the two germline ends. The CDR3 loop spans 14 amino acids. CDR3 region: CASSPRDSGDEQYF. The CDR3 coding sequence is TGTGCCAGCTCACCACGGGACTCCGGAGACGAGCAGTACTTC.

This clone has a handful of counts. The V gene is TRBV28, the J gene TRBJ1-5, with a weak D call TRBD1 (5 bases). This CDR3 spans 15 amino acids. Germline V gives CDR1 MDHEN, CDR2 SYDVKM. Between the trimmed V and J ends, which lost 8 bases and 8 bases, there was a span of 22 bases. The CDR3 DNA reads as TGTGCCAGCGGACTCGGGACTTCCCTATGGAAGCCCCAGCATTTT. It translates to CASGLGTSLWKPQHF.

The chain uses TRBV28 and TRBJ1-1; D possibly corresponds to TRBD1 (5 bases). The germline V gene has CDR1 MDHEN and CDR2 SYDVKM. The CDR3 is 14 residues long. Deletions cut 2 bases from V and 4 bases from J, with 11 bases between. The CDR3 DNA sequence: TGTGCCAGCAGTTTAGGTGGGGCTAGCACTGAAGCTTTCTTT. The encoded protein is CASSLGGASTEAFF.

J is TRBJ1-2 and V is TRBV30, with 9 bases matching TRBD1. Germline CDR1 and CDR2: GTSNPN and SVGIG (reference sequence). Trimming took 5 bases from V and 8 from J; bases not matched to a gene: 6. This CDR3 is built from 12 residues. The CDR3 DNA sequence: TGTGCCTGGTCCACAGGGGGCGCGGGCTACACCTTC. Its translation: CAWSTGGAGYTF.

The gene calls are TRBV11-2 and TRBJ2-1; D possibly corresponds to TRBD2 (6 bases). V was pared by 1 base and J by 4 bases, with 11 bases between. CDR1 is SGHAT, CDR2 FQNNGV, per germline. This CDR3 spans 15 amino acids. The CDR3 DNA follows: TGTGCCAGCAGCTTAGGGGGGGTTCAGTACAATGAGCAGTTCTTC. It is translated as CASSLGGVQYNEQFF. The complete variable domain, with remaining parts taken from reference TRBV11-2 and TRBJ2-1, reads EAGVAQSPRYKIIEKRQSVAFWCNPISGHATLYWYQQILGQGPKLLIQFQNNGVVDDSQLPKDRFSAERLKGVDSTLKIQPAKLEDSAVYLCASSLGGVQYNEQFFGPGTRLTVL.

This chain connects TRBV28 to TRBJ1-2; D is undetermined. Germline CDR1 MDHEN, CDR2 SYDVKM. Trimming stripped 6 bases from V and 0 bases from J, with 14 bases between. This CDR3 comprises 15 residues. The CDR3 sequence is CASSNEKNSNYGYTF. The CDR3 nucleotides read TGTGCCAGCAGCAACGAAAAGAACTCTAACTATGGCTACACCTTC.

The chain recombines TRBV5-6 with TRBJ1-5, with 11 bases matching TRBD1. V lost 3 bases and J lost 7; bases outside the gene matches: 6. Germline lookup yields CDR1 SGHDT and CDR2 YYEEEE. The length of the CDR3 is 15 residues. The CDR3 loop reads CASSSWTGGSQPQHF. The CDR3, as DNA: TGTGCCAGCAGCTCGTGGACAGGGGGCAGCCAGCCCCAGCATTTT.

The CDR3 protein is CASSVDFQMGEQYF. The CDR3 nucleotides are TGTGCCAGCAGTGTGGACTTCCAGATGGGGGAGCAGTACTTC. The chain uses TRBV6-1 and TRBJ2-7; TRBD2 is a possible D gene (5 bases). The CDR3 is 14 amino acids. CDR1 is MNHNS, CDR2 SASEGT, per germline. V was pared by 4 bases and J by 7 bases, with 17 bases between.

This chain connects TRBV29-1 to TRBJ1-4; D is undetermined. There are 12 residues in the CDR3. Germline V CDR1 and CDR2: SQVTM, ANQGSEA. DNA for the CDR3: TGCACCGCATCCTTCGGGGTAGAAAAACTGTTTTTT. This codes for CTASFGVEKLFF.

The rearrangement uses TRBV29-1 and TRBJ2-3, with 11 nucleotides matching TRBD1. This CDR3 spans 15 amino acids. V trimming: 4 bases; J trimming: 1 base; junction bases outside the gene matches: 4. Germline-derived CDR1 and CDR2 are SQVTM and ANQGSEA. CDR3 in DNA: TGCAGCGTTGTGGGGGGACAGGGGGGCACAGATACGCAGTATTTT. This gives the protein CSVVGGQGGTDTQYF.

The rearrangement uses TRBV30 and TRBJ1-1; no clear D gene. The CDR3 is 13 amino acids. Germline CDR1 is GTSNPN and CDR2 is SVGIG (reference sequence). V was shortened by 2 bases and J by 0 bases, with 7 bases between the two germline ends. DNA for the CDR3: TGTGCCTGGAGTACTCAGATGAACACTGAAGCTTTCTTT. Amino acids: CAWSTQMNTEAFF.

The CDR3 protein is CASSEAIRSSTDTQYF. CDR3 sequence (DNA): TGTGCCAGCAGTGAAGCGATACGATCTAGCACAGATACGCAGTATTTT. The V gene is TRBV6-1, the J gene TRBJ2-3; no definite D call. The germline CDR1 and CDR2 sequences are MNHNS and SASEGT. There are 16 residues in the CDR3. Trimming left V 0 bases short and J 0 bases short, with 10 bases between.

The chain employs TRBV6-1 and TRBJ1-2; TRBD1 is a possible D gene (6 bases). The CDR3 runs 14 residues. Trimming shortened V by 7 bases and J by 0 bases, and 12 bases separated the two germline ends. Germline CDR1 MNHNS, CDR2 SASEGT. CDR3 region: CASNQGYSNYGYTF. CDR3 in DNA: TGTGCCAGCAACCAGGGGTATTCTAACTATGGCTACACCTTC.

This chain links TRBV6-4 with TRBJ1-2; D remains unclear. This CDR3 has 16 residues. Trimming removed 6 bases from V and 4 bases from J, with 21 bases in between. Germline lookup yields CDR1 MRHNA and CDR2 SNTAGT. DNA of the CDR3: TGTGCCAGCAGCCCTCAAGGCGGGCCCTCAGGCTATGGCTACACCTTC. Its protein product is CASSPQGGPSGYGYTF.

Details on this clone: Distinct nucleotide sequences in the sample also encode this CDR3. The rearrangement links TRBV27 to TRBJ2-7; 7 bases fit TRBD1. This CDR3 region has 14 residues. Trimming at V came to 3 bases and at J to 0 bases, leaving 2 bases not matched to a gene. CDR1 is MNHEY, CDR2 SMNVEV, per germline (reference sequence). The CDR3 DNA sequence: TGTGCCAGCAGTTTGACAGGGCTCTCCTACGAGCAGTACTTC. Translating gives CASSLTGLSYEQYF.

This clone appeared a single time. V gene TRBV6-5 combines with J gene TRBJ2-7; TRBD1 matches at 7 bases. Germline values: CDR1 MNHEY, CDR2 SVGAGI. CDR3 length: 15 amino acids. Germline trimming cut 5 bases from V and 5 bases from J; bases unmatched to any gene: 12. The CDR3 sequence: CASSRSGTVSHEQYF. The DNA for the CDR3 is TGTGCCAGCAGTCGTTCCGGGACAGTGAGCCACGAGCAGTACTTC.

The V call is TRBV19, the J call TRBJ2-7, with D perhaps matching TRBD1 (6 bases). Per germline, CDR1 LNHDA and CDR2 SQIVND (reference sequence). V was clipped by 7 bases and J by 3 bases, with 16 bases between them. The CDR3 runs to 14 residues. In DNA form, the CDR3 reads TGTGCCAGTAACCGAGGGGACAAATACTACGAGCAGTACTTC. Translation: CASNRGDKYYEQYF.

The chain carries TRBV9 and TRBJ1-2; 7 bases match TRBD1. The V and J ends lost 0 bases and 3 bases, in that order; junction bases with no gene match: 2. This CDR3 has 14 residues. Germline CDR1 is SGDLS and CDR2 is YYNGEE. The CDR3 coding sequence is TGTGCCAGCAGCGTAGAACAGGGGCACTATGGCTACACCTTC. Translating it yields CASSVEQGHYGYTF.

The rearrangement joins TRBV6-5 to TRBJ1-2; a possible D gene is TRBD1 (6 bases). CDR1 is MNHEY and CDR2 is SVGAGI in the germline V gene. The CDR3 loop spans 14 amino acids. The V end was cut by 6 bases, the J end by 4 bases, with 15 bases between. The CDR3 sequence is CASSPYREGYGYTF. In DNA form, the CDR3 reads TGTGCCAGCAGCCCCTACAGGGAGGGCTATGGCTACACCTTC.